This note documents a single T cell receptor (beta chain) sequence. The antigen is not known. This entry is derived from a study of immune cell composition in non-small cell lung cancer. Study-level findings and limits: No significant correlation existed between pack-years smoked and tumour clonality. Shared sequences between tumour-reactive and dominant in vivo clones were not proven.

V was cut by 5 bases and J by 12 bases, with 13 bases left in between. The CDR3 runs to 12 residues. Germline V gene lookup returns CDR1 SGHVS and CDR2 FNYEAQ. The table came from immunoSEQ multiplex PCR; TCRdb's copy has only in-frame clones and leaves some out. Altogether some 13,000 clones are present, roughly 70% being singletons, with the ten largest covering 14%. Frozen unsorted single-cell suspensions supplied the genomic DNA. Sequenced material: lung tumor tissue. The rearrangement uses TRBV7-6 and TRBJ1-4; tentative D call: TRBD1 (5 bases). This clonotype was sampled from a human donor with non-small cell lung cancer. CDR3: CASSPTGVELFF. The DNA for the CDR3 is TGTGCCAGCAGCCCGACGGGGGTGGAACTGTTTTTT.